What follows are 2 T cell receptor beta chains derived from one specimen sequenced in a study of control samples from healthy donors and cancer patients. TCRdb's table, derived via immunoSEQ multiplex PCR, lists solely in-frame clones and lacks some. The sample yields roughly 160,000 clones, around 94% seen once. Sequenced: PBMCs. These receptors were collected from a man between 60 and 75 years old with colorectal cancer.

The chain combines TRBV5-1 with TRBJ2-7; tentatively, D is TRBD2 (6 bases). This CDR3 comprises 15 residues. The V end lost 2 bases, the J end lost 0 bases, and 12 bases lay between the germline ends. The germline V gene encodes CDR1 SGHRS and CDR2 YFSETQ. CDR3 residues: CASSFGTSSSYEQYF. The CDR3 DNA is TGCGCCAGCAGCTTTGGGACTTCGAGCTCCTACGAGCAGTACTTC.

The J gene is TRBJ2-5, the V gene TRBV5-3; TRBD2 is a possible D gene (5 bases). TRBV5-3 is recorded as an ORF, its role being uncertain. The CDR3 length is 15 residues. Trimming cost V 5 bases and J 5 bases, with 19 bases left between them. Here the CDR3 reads CARRYHPTCGETQYF. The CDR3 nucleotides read TGTGCCAGAAGGTATCACCCAACATGCGGGGAGACCCAGTACTTC.